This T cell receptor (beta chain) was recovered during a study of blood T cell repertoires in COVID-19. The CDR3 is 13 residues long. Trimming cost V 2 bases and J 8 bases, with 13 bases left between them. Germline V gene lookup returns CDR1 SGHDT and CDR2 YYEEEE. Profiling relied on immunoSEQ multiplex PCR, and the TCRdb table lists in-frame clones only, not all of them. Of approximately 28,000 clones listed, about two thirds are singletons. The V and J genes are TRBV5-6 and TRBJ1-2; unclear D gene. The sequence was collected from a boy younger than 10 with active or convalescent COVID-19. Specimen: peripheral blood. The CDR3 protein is CASSFLPGEGYTF. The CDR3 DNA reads TGTGCCAGCAGCTTTCTTCCCGGGGAAGGCTACACCTTC.